This T cell receptor beta chain was obtained from a study of cytomegalovirus exposure and HLA in healthy donors. Amplification used 60 Vbeta primers and 13 Jbeta primers. TCRdb keeps only in-frame clones here, not all; method: immunoSEQ multiplex PCR. The sample carries approximately 100,000 clones, over 60% recorded once. Of note for this clone: What it recognizes is unknown.

Overall study results and limits: Several of the most significant clusters were apparently associated with common viral pathogens in a later analysis.

This CDR3 is 14 amino acids long. Per the germline V gene, CDR1 is SGHNT and CDR2 is YYREEE (reference sequence). The V segment lost 1 base and the J segment 3 bases; nucleotides outside the gene matches: 3. The TCR comes from a man aged 35 to 55 in good health and CMV-seropositive. Material for sequencing was PBMCs. V gene TRBV5-4 combines with J gene TRBJ1-2; 7 positions match TRBD1. The CDR3 region has the DNA TGTGCCAGCAGCTTGAACAGGGGTGACTATGGCTACACCTTC. It codes for CASSLNRGDYGYTF.